The clone carrying this T cell receptor (beta chain) has more than one count but fewer than ten. This sample was taken from a study of blood T cell repertoires in COVID-19. Study overall: Acute and convalescent COVID-19 samples came from the United States, Italy and Spain. Sources were T cells, B-cell-depleted T cells, or PBMCs; the material itself was cDNA or gDNA.

Authors' data handling: By means of reference gene primer amplification, nucleated cell counts were estimated. Repertoires were generated with immunoSEQ multiplex PCR, while TCRdb's copy carries only in-frame clones and drops some. Clonal size and the V and J genes are those of that table, whereas D and trimming came from the DNA. The sample lists 350,000 or so clones, around four fifths occurring once. The receptor's source is a man between 25 and 39 years old with active or convalescent COVID-19. Material: peripheral blood.

CDR3 nucleotide sequence: TGTGCCAGCAGCGGAACAGGCGCCTTATCCTATGGCTACACCTTC. This gives the protein CASSGTGALSYGYTF. This sequence joins TRBV7-9 and TRBJ1-2, with D possibly TRBD1 on 5 matching bases. CDR1 and CDR2 (germline): SEHNR, FQNEAQ (reference sequence). The CDR3 has 15 amino acids. Deletions cut 5 bases from V and 4 bases from J, with 17 bases between.